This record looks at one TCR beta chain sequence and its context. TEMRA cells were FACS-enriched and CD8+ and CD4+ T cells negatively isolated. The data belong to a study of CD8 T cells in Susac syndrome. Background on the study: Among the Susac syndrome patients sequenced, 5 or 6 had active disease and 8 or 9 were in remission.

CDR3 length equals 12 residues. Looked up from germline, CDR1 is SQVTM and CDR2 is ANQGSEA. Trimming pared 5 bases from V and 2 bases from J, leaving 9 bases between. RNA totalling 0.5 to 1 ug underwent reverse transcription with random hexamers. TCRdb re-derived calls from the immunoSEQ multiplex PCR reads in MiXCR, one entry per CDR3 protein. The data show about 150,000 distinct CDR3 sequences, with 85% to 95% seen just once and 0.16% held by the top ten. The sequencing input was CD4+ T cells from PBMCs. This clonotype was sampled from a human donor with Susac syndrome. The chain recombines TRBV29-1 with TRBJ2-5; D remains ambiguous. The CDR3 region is CSVYVGQETQYF. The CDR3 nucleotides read TGCAGCGTTTACGTAGGGCAAGAGACCCAGTACTTC.